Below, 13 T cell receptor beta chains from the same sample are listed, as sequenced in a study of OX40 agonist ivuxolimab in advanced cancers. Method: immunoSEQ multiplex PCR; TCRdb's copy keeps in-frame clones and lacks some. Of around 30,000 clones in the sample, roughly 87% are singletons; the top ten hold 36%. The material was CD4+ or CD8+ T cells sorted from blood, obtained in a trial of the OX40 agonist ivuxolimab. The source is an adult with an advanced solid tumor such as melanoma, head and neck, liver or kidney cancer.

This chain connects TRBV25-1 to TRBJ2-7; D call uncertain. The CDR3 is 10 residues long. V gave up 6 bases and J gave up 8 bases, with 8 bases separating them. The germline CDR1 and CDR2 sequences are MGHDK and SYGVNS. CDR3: CASRLGKQYF. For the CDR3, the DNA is TGTGCCAGCAGATTGGGAAAGCAGTACTTC.

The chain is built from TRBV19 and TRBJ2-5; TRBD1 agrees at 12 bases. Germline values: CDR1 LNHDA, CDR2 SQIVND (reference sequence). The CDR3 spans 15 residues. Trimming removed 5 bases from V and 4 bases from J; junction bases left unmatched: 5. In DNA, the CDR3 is TGTGCCAGTAGTTTGGGACAGGGGGCCAGAGAGACCCAGTACTTC. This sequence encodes CASSLGQGARETQYF.

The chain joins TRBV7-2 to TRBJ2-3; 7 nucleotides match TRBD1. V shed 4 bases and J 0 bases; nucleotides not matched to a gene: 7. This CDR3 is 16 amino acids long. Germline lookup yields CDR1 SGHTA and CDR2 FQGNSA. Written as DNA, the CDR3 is TGTGCCAGCAGCTCCCTCGGGACAGCTAGCACAGATACGCAGTATTTT. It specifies CASSSLGTASTDTQYF. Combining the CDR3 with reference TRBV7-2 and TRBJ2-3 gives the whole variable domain GAGVSQSPSNKVTEKGKDVELRCDPISGHTALYWYRQSLGQGLEFLIYFQGNSAPDKSGLPSDRFSAERTGGSVSTLTIQRTQQEDSAVYLCASSSLGTASTDTQYFGPGTRLTVL.

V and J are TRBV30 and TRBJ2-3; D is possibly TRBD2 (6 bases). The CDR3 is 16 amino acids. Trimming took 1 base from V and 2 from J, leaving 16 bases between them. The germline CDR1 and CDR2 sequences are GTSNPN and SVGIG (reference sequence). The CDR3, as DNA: TGTGCCTGGAGTGCCAGCAACCGGGGGTACACAGATACGCAGTATTTT. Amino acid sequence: CAWSASNRGYTDTQYF.

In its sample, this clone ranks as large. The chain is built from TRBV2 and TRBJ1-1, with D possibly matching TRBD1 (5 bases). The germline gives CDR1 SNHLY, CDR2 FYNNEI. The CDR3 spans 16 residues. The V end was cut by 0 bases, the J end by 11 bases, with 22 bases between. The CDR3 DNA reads TGTGCCAGCAGTGAAGCCGCTGGGGGGGAATGGGATGAGGCTTTCTTT. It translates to CASSEAAGGEWDEAFF.

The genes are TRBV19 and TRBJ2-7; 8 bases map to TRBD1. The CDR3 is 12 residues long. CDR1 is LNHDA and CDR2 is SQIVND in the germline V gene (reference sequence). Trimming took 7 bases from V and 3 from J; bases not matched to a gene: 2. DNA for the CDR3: TGTGCCAGTACAGGGACAGGCTACGAGCAGTACTTC. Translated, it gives CASTGTGYEQYF.

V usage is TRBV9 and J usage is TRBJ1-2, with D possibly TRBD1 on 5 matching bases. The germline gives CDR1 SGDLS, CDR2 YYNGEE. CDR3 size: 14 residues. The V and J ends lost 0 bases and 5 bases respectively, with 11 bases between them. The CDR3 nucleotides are TGTGCCAGCAGCGTAGCGGAAGGGGCGTATGGCTACACCTTC. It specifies CASSVAEGAYGYTF.

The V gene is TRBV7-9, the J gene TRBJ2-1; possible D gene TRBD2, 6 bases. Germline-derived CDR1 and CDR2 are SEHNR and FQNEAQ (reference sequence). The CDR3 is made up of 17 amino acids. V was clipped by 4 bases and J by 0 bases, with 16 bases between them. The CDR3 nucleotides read TGTGCCAGCAGCTCAACGCTAGCGTCGAGCTCCTACAATGAGCAGTTCTTC. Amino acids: CASSSTLASSSYNEQFF.

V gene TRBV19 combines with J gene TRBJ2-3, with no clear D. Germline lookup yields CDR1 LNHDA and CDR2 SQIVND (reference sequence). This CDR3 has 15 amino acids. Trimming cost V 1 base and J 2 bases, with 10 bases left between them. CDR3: CASSIGVQITDTQYF. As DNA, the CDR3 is TGTGCCAGTAGTATAGGAGTACAGATCACAGATACGCAGTATTTT. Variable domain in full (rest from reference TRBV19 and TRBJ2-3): DGGITQSPKYLFRKEGQNVTLSCEQNLNHDAMYWYRQDPGQGLRLIYYSQIVNDFQKGDIAEGYSVSREKKESFPLTVTSAQKNPTAFYLCASSIGVQITDTQYFGPGTRLTVL.

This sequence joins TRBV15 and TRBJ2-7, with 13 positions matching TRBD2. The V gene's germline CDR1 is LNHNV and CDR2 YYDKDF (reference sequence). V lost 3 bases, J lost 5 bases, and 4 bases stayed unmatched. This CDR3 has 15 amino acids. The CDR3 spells CATSSNGLAGDEQYF. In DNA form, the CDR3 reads TGTGCCACCAGCAGCAACGGACTAGCGGGAGACGAGCAGTACTTC. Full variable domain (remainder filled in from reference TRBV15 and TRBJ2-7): DAMVIQNPRYQVTQFGKPVTLSCSQTLNHNVMYWYQQKSSQAPKLLFHYYDKDFNNEADTPDNFQSRRPNTSFCFLDIRSPGLGDTAMYLCATSSNGLAGDEQYFGPGTRLTVT.

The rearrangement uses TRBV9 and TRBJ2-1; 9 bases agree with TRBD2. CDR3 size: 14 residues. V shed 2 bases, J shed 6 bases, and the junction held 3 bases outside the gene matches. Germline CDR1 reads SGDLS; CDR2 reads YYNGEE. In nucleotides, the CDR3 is TGTGCCAGCAGCGTCGGCGGGAGGGCCAATGAGCAGTTCTTC. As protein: CASSVGGRANEQFF.

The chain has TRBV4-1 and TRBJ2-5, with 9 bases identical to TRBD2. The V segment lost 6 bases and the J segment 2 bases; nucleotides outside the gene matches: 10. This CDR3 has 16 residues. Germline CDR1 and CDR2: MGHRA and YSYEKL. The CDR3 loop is CASRLEAGGGQETQYF. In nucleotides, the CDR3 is TGCGCCAGCAGGCTGGAAGCGGGGGGAGGTCAAGAGACCCAGTACTTC.

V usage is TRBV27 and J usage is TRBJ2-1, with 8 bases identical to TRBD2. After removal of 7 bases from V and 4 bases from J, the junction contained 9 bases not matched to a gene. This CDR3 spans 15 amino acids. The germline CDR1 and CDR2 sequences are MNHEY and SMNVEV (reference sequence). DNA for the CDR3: TGTGCCAGCACTGGGTCGGTAGCGGGGTACAATGAGCAGTTCTTC. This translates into CASTGSVAGYNEQFF.